This T cell receptor beta chain was observed in a study of blood T cell repertoires in COVID-19. On the study more broadly: The United States, Italy and Spain supplied acute and convalescent COVID-19 samples.

Original processing notes: Estimation of nucleated cell counts relied on the amplification of reference gene primers. The table came from immunoSEQ multiplex PCR; TCRdb's copy has only in-frame clones and leaves some out. The V and J calls and clone size were taken over from that table, and D and trimming were inferred from the DNA. This sample has 300,000 to 350,000 clones, with 88% found just once. Enrollment of patients from Seattle took place during active infection, with longitudinal follow-up. Material for sequencing was peripheral blood. This TCR came from a woman under 40 with COVID-19, enrolled during active disease.

This CDR3 reads CASSIASSGANVLTF. DNA of the CDR3: TGTGCCAGTAGTATAGCCTCCTCTGGGGCCAACGTCCTGACTTTC. The chain is built from TRBV19 and TRBJ2-6; D is unclear. V gave up 1 base and J gave up 0 bases, with 4 bases separating them. This CDR3 is built from 15 residues. Germline CDR1 LNHDA, CDR2 SQIVND (reference sequence).